This T cell receptor (beta chain) was recorded in a study of PD-1 blockade in classical Hodgkin lymphoma. Study background: The nivolumab dose that patients received was 3 mg/kg, given intravenously every 2 weeks. Whole-study findings and limits: Complete responders matched newly diagnosed patients in baseline diversity. Any patient who commenced nivolumab under 1 year after ASCT was excluded. The study found that TCR diversity rose significantly by C4D1 in CD4+ but not CD8+ cells.

Only in-frame clones appear in the TCRdb table, and some are missing; sequencing was by immunoSEQ multiplex PCR. This table holds about 25,000 clones, approximately 67% found once. Time point denoted: cycle 4 day 1 (C4D1), after 6 weeks of nivolumab. With no exception, relapse followed autologous stem cell transplantation in all patients, and brentuximab vedotin exposure varied. A remark on this clone: Antigen specificity is unknown.

The germline V and J ends were trimmed by 5 bases and 5 bases, with 15 bases remaining between them. Germline assignment: CDR1 MNHNS and CDR2 SASEGT. This CDR3 region has 14 residues. The sequencing here drew on peripheral blood mononuclear cells (PBMCs), taken before the fourth cycle of nivolumab. The chain combines TRBV6-1 with TRBJ1-2; possible D gene TRBD1, 5 bases. The sequence was obtained from a human donor with classical Hodgkin lymphoma. The CDR3: CASSPRGELYGYTF. The CDR3, as DNA: TGTGCCAGCAGTCCCCGGGGGGAACTTTATGGCTACACCTTC.